This T cell receptor (beta chain) was captured in a study of radiotherapy plus CTLA-4 blockade in lung cancer. Study results and limitations: Alongside interferon-beta, early blood T cell clone dynamics were reportedly the best predictor of response.

This clone was seen a few times. Its antigen is still unknown. The study gave focal radiation plus ipilimumab CTLA-4 blockade to patients with chemo-refractory metastatic non-small-cell lung cancer. Some clones are missing from TCRdb's copy, which holds only in-frame ones; the method was immunoSEQ multiplex PCR. This table holds 25,000 to 35,000 clones, more than 70% found once. The V end was cut by 2 bases, the J end by 3 bases, with 14 bases between. This CDR3 is built from 15 residues. CDR1 GTSNPN and CDR2 SVGIG come from the germline V gene (reference sequence). The sequences come from peripheral blood, collected from a patient treated with radiotherapy plus ipilimumab. The sequence derives from a human donor with non-small cell lung cancer whose response to radiotherapy plus ipilimumab could not be evaluated. The chain joins TRBV30 to TRBJ1-5; possibly TRBD1 for D (6 bases). The CDR3 is CAWSWGRGINQPQHF. CDR3 in DNA: TGTGCCTGGAGTTGGGGCAGGGGCATCAATCAGCCCCAGCATTTT.